These 18 T cell receptor beta chains were all obtained from the same sample, sequenced in a study of siplizumab effects on memory and regulatory T cells. Data came from immunoSEQ multiplex PCR; TCRdb stores just in-frame clones and leaves some out. The data show about 110,000 clones, around nine tenths seen once. Material for sequencing was CD4+ T cells sorted from blood. These receptors originate from a human donor in good health.

The chain employs TRBV10-3 and TRBJ1-5; a possible D gene is TRBD1 (5 bases). Trimming pared 3 bases from V and 0 bases from J, leaving 6 bases between. CDR3 length equals 14 residues. Germline V gives CDR1 ENHRY, CDR2 SYGVKD. CDR3 DNA sequence: TGTGCCATCAGTGACAGGGATAGCAATCAGCCCCAGCATTTT. This sequence encodes CAISDRDSNQPQHF.

The V gene is TRBV5-4, the J gene TRBJ2-2, with 10 bases identical to TRBD2. J was trimmed by 4 bases and V by 2 bases; bases with no gene match: 8. The CDR3 covers 17 residues. Germline V gives CDR1 SGHNT, CDR2 YYREEE (reference sequence). DNA for the CDR3: TGTGCCAGCAGCTTCCGAGCGGGGGGGCCCGGCACCGGGGAGCTGTTTTTT. It encodes CASSFRAGGPGTGELFF.

The rearrangement links TRBV5-6 to TRBJ2-4, with 8 nucleotides matching TRBD2. Germline CDR1 SGHDT, CDR2 YYEEEE. The V gene end was trimmed by 1 base and the J gene end by 5 bases; junction bases not matched to a gene: 11. CDR3 length: 17 residues. The CDR3 region has the DNA TGTGCCAGCAGCTTGTGGGCTGCGGGGGGTTGGGAAAACATTCAGTACTTC. Residues: CASSLWAAGGWENIQYF.

This clone was counted a single time. The chain couples TRBV7-9 to TRBJ1-2; TRBD1 is a possible D gene (6 bases). Germline V gene data show CDR1 as SEHNR and CDR2 as FQNEAQ (reference sequence). This CDR3 contains 13 residues. Trimming pared 6 bases from V and 5 bases from J, leaving 13 bases between. Written as DNA, the CDR3 is TGTGCCAGCAGGGATACAGGGACATATGGCTACACCTTC. It yields the protein CASRDTGTYGYTF.

The count of this clone is one. The gene calls are TRBV5-1 and TRBJ2-1; maybe TRBD1 (5 bases). CDR3 length equals 13 residues. V lost 3 bases and J 5 bases, leaving 9 bases between the germline ends. Per the germline V gene, CDR1 is SGHRS and CDR2 is YFSETQ. The CDR3 DNA reads as TGCGCCAGCAGCTGGGGCGGTAACAATGAGCAGTTCTTC. This sequence encodes CASSWGGNNEQFF.

V usage is TRBV4-1 and J usage is TRBJ1-1; D call uncertain. The CDR3 consists of 15 residues. Deletions cut 0 bases from V and 4 bases from J, with 12 bases between. The germline V gene encodes CDR1 MGHRA and CDR2 YSYEKL. CDR3 sequence (DNA): TGCGCCAGCAGCCAAGATCTAGAGTATTCCACTGAAGCTTTCTTT. It translates to CASSQDLEYSTEAFF.

V usage is TRBV7-9 and J usage is TRBJ1-6; 7 bases match TRBD1. The trim removed 5 bases at V and 4 bases at J, leaving 5 bases unmatched. Germline assignment: CDR1 SEHNR and CDR2 FQNEAQ (reference sequence). This CDR3 has 15 amino acids. CDR3 nucleotide sequence: TGTGCCAGCAGCCAACGACAGGGTTATAATTCACCCCTCCACTTT. Translation: CASSQRQGYNSPLHF.

This clone was counted once. The rearrangement links TRBV5-1 to TRBJ2-1; D is undetermined. Trimming cost V 1 base and J 9 bases, with 5 bases left between them. The CDR3 extends over 11 amino acids. From germline, CDR1 is SGHRS and CDR2 YFSETQ. Written as DNA, the CDR3 is TGCGCCAGCAGCTTGTCGCTTGAGCAGTTCTTC. Translated: CASSLSLEQFF.

This clone was recorded once. The CDR3 loop reads CASGLGLAGSTDTQYF. CDR3 sequence (DNA): TGTGCTAGTGGTTTGGGACTAGCGGGCTCCACAGATACGCAGTATTTT. V and J are TRBV12-5 and TRBJ2-3; 10 nucleotides agree with TRBD2. Germline V gene lookup returns CDR1 LGHNT and CDR2 FRNRAP. This CDR3 is built from 16 residues. The trim removed 1 base at V and 2 bases at J, leaving 3 bases unmatched.

This sequence joins TRBV5-4 and TRBJ1-2; D gene uncertain. The CDR3 runs 13 residues. V was clipped by 1 base and J by 8 bases, with 12 bases between them. Germline-derived CDR1 and CDR2 are SGHNT and YYREEE (reference sequence). CDR3 DNA: TGTGCCAGCAGCTTGTTACCGGCGATGGGCTACACCTTC. This encodes CASSLLPAMGYTF.

The rearrangement uses TRBV27 and TRBJ1-6; D is undetermined. The CDR3 loop spans 17 amino acids. The V gene's germline CDR1 is MNHEY and CDR2 SMNVEV (reference sequence). V lost 4 bases to trimming and J lost 0 bases, with 13 bases between them. This CDR3 reads CASSSLKGDSYNSPLHF. In DNA form, the CDR3 reads TGTGCCAGCAGTTCCCTGAAGGGCGACTCCTATAATTCACCCCTCCACTTT.

For this clone: Its ends do not fully match the called genes, so a read error is possible. The rearrangement joins TRBV2 to TRBJ1-2; D not certain. The CDR3 runs 12 residues. Germline V gene sequence: CDR1 SNHLY, CDR2 FYNNEI. CDR3 in amino acids: CASNEAAYGYTF. CDR3 bases: TGTGCCAGCAATGAAGCCGCTTATGGCTACACCTTC.

The V call is TRBV27, the J call TRBJ2-2, with 7 bases matching TRBD1. This CDR3 has 15 residues. The germline gives CDR1 MNHEY, CDR2 SMNVEV (reference sequence). The J segment lost 4 bases and the V segment lost 5 bases, leaving 7 bases of the junction unmatched. Written as DNA, the CDR3 is TGTGCCAGCAGTCCAAGGGGGCGCAGCACCGGGGAGCTGTTTTTT. It codes for CASSPRGRSTGELFF.

V usage is TRBV6-4 and J usage is TRBJ1-2; a weak D match, TRBD1 (5 bases). Germline-derived CDR1 and CDR2 are MRHNA and SNTAGT. With 6 bases removed from V and 4 bases from J, the gap between germline ends came to 15 bases. The CDR3 is 14 amino acids. The CDR3 DNA reads as TGTGCCAGCAGACCTGACAGAACCTCCTATGGCTACACCTTC. Translated: CASRPDRTSYGYTF.

This rearrangement joins TRBV9 to TRBJ1-3, with TRBD1 identical over 7 bases. The CDR3 sequence is 15 residues long. The V and J ends lost 2 bases and 4 bases, in that order; junction bases with no gene match: 6. Germline CDR1 and CDR2: SGDLS and YYNGEE. In DNA form, the CDR3 reads TGTGCCAGCAGCGTTAGGGGGCGCGAAGGAAACACCATATATTTT. This translates into CASSVRGREGNTIYF.

This clone turned up a few times. The chain recombines TRBV2 with TRBJ2-7; D might be TRBD1 or TRBD2, each matching 5 bases. V dropped 4 bases and J dropped 2 bases, with 9 bases sitting between them. The germline CDR1 and CDR2 sequences are SNHLY and FYNNEI. The CDR3 totals 13 residues. For the CDR3, the DNA is TGTGCCAGCAGTGGGGACGGACCCTACGAGCAGTACTTC. This translates into CASSGDGPYEQYF. Based on the CDR3 plus reference TRBV2 and TRBJ2-7, the full variable domain is EPEVTQTPSHQVTQMGQEVILRCVPISNHLYFYWYRQILGQKVEFLVSFYNNEISEKSEIFDDQFSVERPDGSNFTLKIRSTKLEDSAMYFCASSGDGPYEQYFGPGTRLTVT.

This clone was seen once. The rearrangement links TRBV5-6 to TRBJ1-5; 10 bases align to TRBD1. Germline loops: CDR1 SGHDT, CDR2 YYEEEE. The CDR3 totals 16 residues. The V segment lost 4 bases and the J segment 2 bases; nucleotides outside the gene matches: 6. The CDR3 loop is CASSGGTGAGNQPQHF. As DNA, the CDR3 is TGTGCCAGCAGCGGGGGGACAGGGGCGGGCAATCAGCCCCAGCATTTT.

The chain has TRBV6-5 and TRBJ2-7; the match to TRBD2 covers 7 bases. The germline V gene has CDR1 MNHEY and CDR2 SVGAGI. The ends lost 8 bases at V and 2 bases at J; junction bases unmatched: 6. The CDR3 has 13 residues. CDR3: CASGGGGTYEQYF. The CDR3 DNA reads TGTGCCAGCGGGGGGGGAGGCACCTACGAGCAGTACTTC.